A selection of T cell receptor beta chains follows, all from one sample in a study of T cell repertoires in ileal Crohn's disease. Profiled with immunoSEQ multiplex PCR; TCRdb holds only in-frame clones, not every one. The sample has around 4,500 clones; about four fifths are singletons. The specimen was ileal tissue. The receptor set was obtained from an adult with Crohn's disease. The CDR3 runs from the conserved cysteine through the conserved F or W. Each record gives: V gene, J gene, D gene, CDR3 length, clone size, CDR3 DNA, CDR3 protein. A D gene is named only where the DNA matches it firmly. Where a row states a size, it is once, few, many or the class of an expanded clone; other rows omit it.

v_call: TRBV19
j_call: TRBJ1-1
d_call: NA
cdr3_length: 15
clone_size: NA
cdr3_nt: TGTGCCAGTAGTATGGCCTCCCGGCGACAGTCTGAAGCTTTCTTT
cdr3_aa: CASSMASRRQSEAFF

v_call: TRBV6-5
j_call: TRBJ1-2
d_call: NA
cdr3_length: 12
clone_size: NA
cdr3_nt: TGTGCCAGCAGTGCCGACAGATATGGCTACACCTTC
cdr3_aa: CASSADRYGYTF

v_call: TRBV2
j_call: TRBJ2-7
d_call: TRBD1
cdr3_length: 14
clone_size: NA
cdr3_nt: TGTGCCAGCAGAGGGACAGACCGAACCTACGAGCAGTACTTC
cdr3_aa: CASRGTDRTYEQYF

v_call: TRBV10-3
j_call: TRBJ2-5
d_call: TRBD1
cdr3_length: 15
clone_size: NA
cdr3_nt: TGTGCCATCAGGGCGGGACAGGGGACTCAAGAGACCCAGTACTTC
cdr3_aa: CAIRAGQGTQETQYF

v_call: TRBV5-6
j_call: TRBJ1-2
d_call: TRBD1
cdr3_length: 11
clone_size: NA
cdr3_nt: TGTGCCAGCAGGGGACAGGGCGGCTACACCTTC
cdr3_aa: CASRGQGGYTF

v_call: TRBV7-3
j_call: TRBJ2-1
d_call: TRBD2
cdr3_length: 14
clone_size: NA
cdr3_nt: TGTGCCAGCAGGAGCGGGGGGGCTGCCGATGAGCAGTTCTTC
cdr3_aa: CASRSGGAADEQFF

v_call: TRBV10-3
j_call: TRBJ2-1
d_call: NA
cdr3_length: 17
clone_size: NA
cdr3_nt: TGTGCCATCAGTGAGTCTGAAGGGGGAACGGGGCGCAATGAGCAGTTCTTC
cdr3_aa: CAISESEGGTGRNEQFF

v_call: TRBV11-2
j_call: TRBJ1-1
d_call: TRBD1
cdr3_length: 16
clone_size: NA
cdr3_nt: TGTGCCAGCAGCCGAGGACAGGGGAGCCTGAACACTGAAGCTTTCTTT
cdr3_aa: CASSRGQGSLNTEAFF

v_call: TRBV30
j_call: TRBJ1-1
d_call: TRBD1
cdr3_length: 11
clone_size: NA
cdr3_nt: TGTGCCTGGAGCGACAGGGTGAGAGCTTTCTTT
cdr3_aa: CAWSDRVRAFF

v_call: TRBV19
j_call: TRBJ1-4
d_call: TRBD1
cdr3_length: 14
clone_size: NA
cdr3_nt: TGTGCCAGTAGTTCGGGACAGGGGAATGAAAAACTGTTTTTT
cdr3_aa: CASSSGQGNEKLFF

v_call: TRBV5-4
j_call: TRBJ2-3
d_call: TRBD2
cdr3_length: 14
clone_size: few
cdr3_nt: TGTGCCAGCAGCCAAGGACTAGGGGTAGATACGCAGTATTTT
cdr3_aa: CASSQGLGVDTQYF

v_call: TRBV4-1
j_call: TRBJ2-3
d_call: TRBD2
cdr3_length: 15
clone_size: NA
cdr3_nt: TGCGCCAGCAGCCAAGATCTAGCGGGAGGGAATACGCAGTATTTT
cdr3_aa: CASSQDLAGGNTQYF

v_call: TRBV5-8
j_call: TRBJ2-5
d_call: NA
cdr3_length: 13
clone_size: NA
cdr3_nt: TGTGCCAGCAGCTTGCGGTCTGTCGAGACCCAGTACTTC
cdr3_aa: CASSLRSVETQYF

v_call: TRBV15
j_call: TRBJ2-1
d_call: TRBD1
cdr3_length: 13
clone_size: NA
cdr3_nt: TGTGCCACTGGACAGGGTTTAATGAATGAGCAGTTCTTC
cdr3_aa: CATGQGLMNEQFF

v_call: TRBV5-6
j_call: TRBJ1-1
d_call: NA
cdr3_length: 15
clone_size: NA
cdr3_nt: TGTGCCAGCAGCTTGGCCTTGAGTCCGACAACTGAAGCTTTCTTT
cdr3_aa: CASSLALSPTTEAFF

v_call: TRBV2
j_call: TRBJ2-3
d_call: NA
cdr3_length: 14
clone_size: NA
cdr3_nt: TGTGCCAGCAGTGCGAATGGAGGTTTGGATACGCAGTATTTT
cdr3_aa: CASSANGGLDTQYF

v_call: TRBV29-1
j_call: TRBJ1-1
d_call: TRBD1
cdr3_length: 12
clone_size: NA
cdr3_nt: TGCAGCGGCGACAGGGGAGACACTGAAGCTTTCTTT
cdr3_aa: CSGDRGDTEAFF

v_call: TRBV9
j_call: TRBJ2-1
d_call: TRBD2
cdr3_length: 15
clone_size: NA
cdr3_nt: TGTGCCAGCAGCGTTCTAGCGGGGGAATTTAATGAGCAGTTCTTC
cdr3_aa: CASSVLAGEFNEQFF

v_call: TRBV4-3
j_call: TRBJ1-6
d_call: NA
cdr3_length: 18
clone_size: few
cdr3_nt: TGCGCCAGCAGCCAAGATCACACCCGACGGAGGGATAATTCACCCCTCCACTTT
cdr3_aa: CASSQDHTRRRDNSPLHF

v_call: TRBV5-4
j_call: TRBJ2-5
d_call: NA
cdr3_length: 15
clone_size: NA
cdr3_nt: TGTGCCAGCAGCTTGGAGTCCCGGGGGTGGGAGACCCAGTACTTC
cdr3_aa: CASSLESRGWETQYF

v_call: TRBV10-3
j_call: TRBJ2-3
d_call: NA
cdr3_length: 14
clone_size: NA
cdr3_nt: TGTGCCGGCAGATCGGGACTCGGAACAGATACGCAGTATTTT
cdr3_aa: CAGRSGLGTDTQYF

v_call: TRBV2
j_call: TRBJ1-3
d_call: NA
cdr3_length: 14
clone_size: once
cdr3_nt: TGTGCCAGCAGTGAGTCGGGAGGAGGAAACACCATATATTTT
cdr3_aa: CASSESGGGNTIYF

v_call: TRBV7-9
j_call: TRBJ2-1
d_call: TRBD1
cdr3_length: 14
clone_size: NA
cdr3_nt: TGTGCCAGCAGCTTAACAGGGGGCGCGGATGAGCAGTTCTTC
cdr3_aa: CASSLTGGADEQFF

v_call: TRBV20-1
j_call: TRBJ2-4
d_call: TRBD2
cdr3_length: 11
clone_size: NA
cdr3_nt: TGCAGTGTAGCGGGGGACGACATTCAGTACTTC
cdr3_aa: CSVAGDDIQYF

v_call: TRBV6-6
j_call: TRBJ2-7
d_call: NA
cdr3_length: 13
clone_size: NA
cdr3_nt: TGTGCCAGCAGTGCAGACGGCGCGGGGGAGCAGTACTTC
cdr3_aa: CASSADGAGEQYF

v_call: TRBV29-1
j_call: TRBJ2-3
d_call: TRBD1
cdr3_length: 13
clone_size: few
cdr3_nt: TGCAGCGTGGACAGGGTGGGAACAGATACGCAGTATTTT
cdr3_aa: CSVDRVGTDTQYF

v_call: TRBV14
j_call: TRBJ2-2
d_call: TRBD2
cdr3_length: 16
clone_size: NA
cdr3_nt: TGTGCCAGCAGCCAACCGACGGGACTACCCGTGGGGGAGCTGTTTTTT
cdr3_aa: CASSQPTGLPVGELFF

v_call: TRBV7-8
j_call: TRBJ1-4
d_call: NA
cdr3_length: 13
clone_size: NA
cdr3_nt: TGTGCCAGCAGCTTAGGAGGCCCAGAAAAACTGTTTTTT
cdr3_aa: CASSLGGPEKLFF

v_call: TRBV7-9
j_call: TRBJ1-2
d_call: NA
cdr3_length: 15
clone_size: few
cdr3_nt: TGTGCCAGCAGCTTCCTACCTACCCCAAACTATGGCTACACCTTC
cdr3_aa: CASSFLPTPNYGYTF

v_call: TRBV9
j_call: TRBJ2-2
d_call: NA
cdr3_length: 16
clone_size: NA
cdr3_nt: TGTGCCAGCAGCGTAGCCGGTAACGCGAACACCGGGGAGCTGTTTTTT
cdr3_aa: CASSVAGNANTGELFF

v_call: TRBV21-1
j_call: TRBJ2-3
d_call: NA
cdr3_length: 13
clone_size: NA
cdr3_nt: TGTGCCAGCAGCAAAAATGAGCCAGATACGCAGTATTTT
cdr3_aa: CASSKNEPDTQYF